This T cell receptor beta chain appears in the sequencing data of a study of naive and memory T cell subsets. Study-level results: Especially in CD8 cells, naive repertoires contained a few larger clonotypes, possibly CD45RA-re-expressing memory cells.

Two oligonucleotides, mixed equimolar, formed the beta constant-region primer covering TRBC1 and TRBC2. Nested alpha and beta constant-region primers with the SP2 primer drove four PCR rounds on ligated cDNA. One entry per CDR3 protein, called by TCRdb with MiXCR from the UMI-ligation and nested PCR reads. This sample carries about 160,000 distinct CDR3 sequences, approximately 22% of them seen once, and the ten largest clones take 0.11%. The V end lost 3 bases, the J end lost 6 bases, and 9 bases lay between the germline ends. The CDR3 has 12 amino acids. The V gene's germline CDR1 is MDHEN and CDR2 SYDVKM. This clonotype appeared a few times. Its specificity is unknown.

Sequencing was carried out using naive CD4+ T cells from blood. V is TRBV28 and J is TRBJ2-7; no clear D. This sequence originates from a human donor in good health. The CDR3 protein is CASSFRVFEQYF. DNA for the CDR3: TGTGCCAGCAGTTTCCGGGTATTCGAGCAGTACTTC.